This T cell receptor beta chain was identified in a study of multiple sclerosis patients with progressive multifocal leukoencephalopathy (dated by TCRdb to between 2019 and 2020). Looking at the study overall: The study examined peripheral T and B cells of MS patients who developed PML (4 under natalizumab, 1 after alemtuzumab) and treated patients who did not. The goal of the study was to detect any JC virus-specific or public T-cell expansions that arose at the time of PML onset. From before therapy, through 6 and 12 months, up to PML onset, two natalizumab-treated patients who later developed PML were tracked longitudinally. General study outcomes and caveats: Because the cohort was small and descriptive, it remained unclear whether the findings reflect JC virus infection or general immunocompromise. Only PML patients had TRB clones above 0.5% frequency, but the clones expanded at PML onset were already present before and during natalizumab therapy. Most PML patients had lower normalized Shannon entropy, suggesting less diverse TRB repertoires, while values in the natalizumab-treated controls sat near 1. The analysis covered only peripheral blood, although cerebrospinal fluid or brain lymphocytes might be more informative for natalizumab-associated PML. No common TRBV or TRBJ gene usage or preferential TRBV-TRBJ pairings were detected when PML developed.

Using the immunoSEQ two-step multiplex PCR at survey-level depth, TRB CDR3 regions were amplified from genomic DNA. To estimate template counts and remove amplification bias, each PCR was spiked with synthetic inline TR CDR3 controls covering all V-J pairings. Reads were processed so that amplification and sequencing bias were reduced, and quantification was performed against synthetic TR CDR3 analogs. On the authors' methods: In ImmunoSEQ Analyzer, raw data were processed so that out-of-frame sequences and CDR3s with stop codons were removed, with gene names following IMGT nomenclature. Normalized Shannon entropy, defined as 1 minus Pielou's evenness, was used to summarize repertoire diversity. TRB sequences were considered identical only when V gene, J gene and CDR3 were shared. Public PML clonotypes were CDR3s found in two or more PML-onset samples but not found earlier, in controls, or in public databases. Position-by-position CDR3 amino acid composition was analyzed in Skylign with the observed count method. This immuneACCESS table, as held by TCRdb, lists in-frame sequences with V and J called but not all clones. Of the missing ones, under half trace to an unresolved V gene in checked studies; the others have no known cause. V and J calls and clone size come straight from that table; D and trimming were deduced from the DNA. Within this sample are roughly 29,000 clones, with 85% to 90% of them counted one time only. The ten largest clones represent under 1.5% of the sample.

The CDR3 sequence holds 17 residues, the cysteine and phenylalanine included. Only the CDR3 region is kept as DNA, spanning 51 bases read in frame from base 1. Germline trimming: 0 bases from V, 8 bases from J; junction bases outside gene matches: 13. This clone has just one count. The target of this receptor is not known. Base qualities were left out, and no much larger clone turns up one base away. This specimen's time point label, per the study, means: roughly 13 months of natalizumab therapy. This specimen's treatment or condition label, interpreted: on natalizumab therapy at sampling. Four or five natalizumab-treated MS patients who did not develop PML were used as controls and were sampled longitudinally. Every listed patient had earlier received interferon beta, and every PML patient was female. Blood samples for T1 were taken at 6 months of natalizumab therapy, and blood samples for T2 were taken at 12 months of natalizumab therapy. Ficoll-Hypaque density gradient centrifugation was used to isolate peripheral blood mononuclear cells.

The clonotype comes from a human donor with multiple sclerosis. The rearrangement combines TRBV23-1 with TRBJ2-1; the central 7 bases match TRBD1. TRBV23-1 is sorted into the ORF group, with uncertain function. This specimen was PBMCs, taken from a patient treated with natalizumab. CDR3 loop: CASSQSTEGQRPDEQFF. The nucleotide sequence is TGCGCCAGCAGTCAATCAACTGAGGGACAGAGACCCGATGAGCAGTTCTTC.